The entry that follows covers one T cell receptor (beta chain) sequence. As yet, its antigen is unknown. CDR3 length: 15 residues. The V end was cut by 5 bases, the J end by 5 bases, with 16 bases between. The V gene's germline CDR1 is SEHNR and CDR2 FQNEAQ (reference sequence). These data originate in a study of CD8 T cells in ankylosing spondylitis. TCRdb used MiXCR to reprocess the 5' RACE reads, holding one entry per CDR3 protein. The sample shows about 390,000 distinct CDR3 sequences, approximately 20% of them seen only once. Study-wide findings and caveats: What seemed typical of ankylosing spondylitis blood was a TCR beta motif built from under 10 highly homologous variants.

The chain has TRBV7-9 and TRBJ2-1; perhaps D is TRBD1 or TRBD2 (6 bases each). This receptor was taken from a male donor with ankylosing spondylitis. Sequencing used blood, either unsorted or a sorted T cell fraction (not recorded which). CDR3 loop: CASSQGLARHNEQFF. DNA of the CDR3: TGTGCCAGCAGCCAGGGGCTAGCGCGCCACAATGAGCAGTTCTTC.